The TCR beta chain described here comes from a study of blood T cells in healthy people across ages. Whole-study findings and limits: Measured against age, TCR beta diversity per million T cells decreased in a roughly linear manner. Naive and antigen-experienced cells were not separated, limiting conclusive comparison.

A minimum of 7 million PBMCs was isolated per sample. Together with a sample-barcoded 5' primer, a J-beta primer mix was included in a second PCR lasting about 7 to 12 cycles. Each cDNA molecule carried a tag from a template-switch adaptor that contained 12 random nucleotides. TCRdb reanalysed the 5' RACE reads using MiXCR and keeps one entry per CDR3 protein. The table records around 650,000 distinct CDR3 sequences, approximately 40% of them present only once. Note on this clonotype: No antigen is known for it.

The length of the CDR3 is 15 residues. Deletions cut 1 base from V and 4 bases from J, with 14 bases between. The clonotype originates from a man at least 80 years old in good health. The sequencing input was blood. The chain has TRBV12-3 or TRBV12-4 and TRBJ2-7, with D unresolved. The CDR3 DNA is TGTGCCAGCAGTTTAGGGCCGGACGGAGTTTACGAGCAGTACTTC. Amino acid sequence: CASSLGPDGVYEQYF.